A single TCR beta chain is shown here with its context. The data stem from a study of blood T cells in healthy people across ages. Per germline, CDR1 SGHRS and CDR2 YFSETQ. This CDR3 region has 17 residues. V was cut by 4 bases and J by 0 bases, with 17 bases left in between. Together with a sample-barcoded 5' primer, a J-beta primer mix was included in a second PCR lasting roughly 7 to 11 cycles. No fewer than 3 million CDR3-containing paired-end reads came from each sample. MiXCR, applied by TCRdb to the 5' RACE reads, yields one record per CDR3 protein. The table includes under 2 million distinct CDR3 sequences, about 35% detected once. Each donor was a healthy Caucasian individual from Russia, aged about 6 to 95. Isolation per sample recovered at least 7 million PBMCs. Total RNA, at least 5 micrograms per sample, came from PBMCs.

The chain couples TRBV5-1 to TRBJ2-1; a weak D match, TRBD2 (6 bases). This TCR was recovered from a woman in her twenties or thirties in good health. The sequenced sample was blood. DNA for the CDR3: TGCGCCAGCAGCCCCCGGGGACTTCCTCGCTCCTACAATGAGCAGTTCTTC. This gives the protein CASSPRGLPRSYNEQFF.